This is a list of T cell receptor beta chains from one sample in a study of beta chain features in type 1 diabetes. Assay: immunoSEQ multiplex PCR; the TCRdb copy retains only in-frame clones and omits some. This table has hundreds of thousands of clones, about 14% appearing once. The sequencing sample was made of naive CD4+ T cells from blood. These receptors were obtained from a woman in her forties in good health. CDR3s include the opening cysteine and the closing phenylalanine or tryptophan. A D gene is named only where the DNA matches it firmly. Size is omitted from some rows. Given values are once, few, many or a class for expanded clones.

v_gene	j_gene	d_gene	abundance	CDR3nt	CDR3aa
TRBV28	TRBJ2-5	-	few	TGTGCCAGCAGTAAGGGGGTCGGCGAGACCCAGTACTTC	CASSKGVGETQYF
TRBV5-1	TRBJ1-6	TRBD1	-	TGCGCCAGCAGCTTGGGGCAGGGGGGTAATTCACCCCTCCACTTT	CASSLGQGGNSPLHF
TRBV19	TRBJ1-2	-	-	TGTGCCAGTACGGACAACAACTATGGCTACACCTTC	CASTDNNYGYTF
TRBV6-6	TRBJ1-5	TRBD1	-	TGTGCCAGCAGGGTCCTCGGACAGGGGAATCAGCCCCAGCATTTT	CASRVLGQGNQPQHF
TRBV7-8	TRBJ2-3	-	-	TGTGCCAGCAGCTCCCAGGGTCCGCAGTATTTT	CASSSQGPQYF
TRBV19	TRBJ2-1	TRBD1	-	TGTGCCAGCGACAGGGGGTCCTACAATGAGCAGTTCTTC	CASDRGSYNEQFF
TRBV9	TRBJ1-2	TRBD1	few	TGTGCCAGCAGCGTAGTGACCGGACAGGGCCTCTATGGCTACACCTTC	CASSVVTGQGLYGYTF
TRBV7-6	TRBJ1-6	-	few	TGTGCCAGCAGCTTACGGGGGTCGAATTCACCCCTCCACTTT	CASSLRGSNSPLHF
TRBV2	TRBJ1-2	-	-	TGTGCCAGCAGTGACGGGTCAGGGAACGACTATGGCTACACCTTC	CASSDGSGNDYGYTF
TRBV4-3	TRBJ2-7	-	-	TGCGCCAGCAGCCAAGATTCGGGTGCGTTGGGGCGCGGGCAGTACTTC	CASSQDSGALGRGQYF
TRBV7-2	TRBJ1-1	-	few	TGTGCCAGCAGCCGCCGGGACAAGAACACTGAAGCTTTCTTT	CASSRRDKNTEAFF
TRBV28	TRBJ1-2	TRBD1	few	TGTGCCAGCAGTTTATACCTCGGGACAGGCTATGGCTACACCTTC	CASSLYLGTGYGYTF
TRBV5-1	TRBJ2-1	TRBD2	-	TGCGCCAGCAGCTTCACGTTGATGACTAGCGGTTACAATGAGCAGTTCTTC	CASSFTLMTSGYNEQFF
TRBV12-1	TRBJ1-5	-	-	TGTGCCAGCAGCTTGCCTGGGACACCGAGCAATCAGCCCCAGCATTTT	CASSLPGTPSNQPQHF
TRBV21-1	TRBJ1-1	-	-	TGTGCCAGCAGCAAACTGAGTGGGACAGAAGCTTTCTTT	CASSKLSGTEAFF
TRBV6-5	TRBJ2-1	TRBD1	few	TGTGCCAGCACCACTGGGACAGGGAACAATGAGCAGTTCTTC	CASTTGTGNNEQFF
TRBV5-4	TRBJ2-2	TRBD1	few	TGTGCCAGCACCTGGACAGGGGGCCCCGGGGAGCTGTTTTTT	CASTWTGGPGELFF
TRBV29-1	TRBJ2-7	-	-	TGCAGCGTTGGGTACGGGGACTACGAGCAGTACTTC	CSVGYGDYEQYF